This T cell receptor (beta chain) derives from a study of blood T cell repertoires in COVID-19. Study-level information: Donors in the United States, Italy and Spain gave samples during acute or convalescent COVID-19. Nucleic acid was either cDNA or gDNA, and it came from T cells, B-cell-depleted T cells, or PBMCs.

Germline-derived CDR1 and CDR2 are SEHNR and FQNEAQ (reference sequence). Trimming cost V 7 bases and J 1 base, with 13 bases left between them. The CDR3 loop spans 15 amino acids. Clones were sequenced by immunoSEQ multiplex PCR, and TCRdb holds only the in-frame ones, with some missing. The sample includes about 35,000 clones, about 89% of them seen just once. Sequencing was performed on peripheral blood. The chain is built from TRBV7-9 and TRBJ2-2, with D hard to call. This receptor was taken from a man older than 75 with active COVID-19. The CDR3 is CASTLGSLNTGELFF. In DNA, the CDR3 is TGTGCCAGCACCTTGGGTAGCCTGAACACCGGGGAGCTGTTTTTT. Using reference TRBV7-9 and TRBJ2-2 for the parts outside the CDR3, the full variable domain is DTGVSQNPRHKITKRGQNVTFRCDPISEHNRLYWYRQTLGQGPEFLTYFQNEAQLEKSRLLSDRFSAERPKGSFSTLEIQRTEQGDSAMYLCASTLGSLNTGELFFGEGSRLTVL.